This T cell receptor (beta chain) is drawn from a study of shared clonotypes between healthy human individuals. This clone was detected only once. The antigen remains unidentified. Every subset had its genomic DNA shared out evenly among several immunoSEQ plates. The data were produced by immunoSEQ multiplex PCR, yet TCRdb's version contains in-frame clones alone and is incomplete. The profile covers more than 2,000,000 clones, with approximately 95% appearing a single time and 0.3% to 0.4% taken by the ten largest. From germline, CDR1 is SGHAT and CDR2 FQNNGV. CDR3 length equals 17 residues. V trimming: 5 bases; J trimming: 0 bases; junction bases outside the gene matches: 11. Findings and limits, study-wide: Generally, naive subsets (rather than memory subsets) showed larger estimated richness.

The source is a man between 18 and 29 years old in good health. Some clones in this sample may be carry-over from other donors' samples. V and J are TRBV11-2 and TRBJ1-1; 8 bases line up with TRBD1. The material sequenced was naive CD4+ T cells from PBMCs. Subset noted: CD45RA+ positively selected. CDR3 amino acids: CASSPRDRMNLNTEAFF. In DNA form, the CDR3 reads TGTGCCAGCAGCCCGAGGGACAGGATGAACCTGAACACTGAAGCTTTCTTT. Full variable domain (rest looked up from reference TRBV11-2 and TRBJ1-1): EAGVAQSPRYKIIEKRQSVAFWCNPISGHATLYWYQQILGQGPKLLIQFQNNGVVDDSQLPKDRFSAERLKGVDSTLKIQPAKLEDSAVYLCASSPRDRMNLNTEAFFGQGTRLTVV.